Listed below are T cell receptor beta chains from one sample, sequenced in a study of cytomegalovirus exposure and HLA in healthy donors. Clones were read by immunoSEQ multiplex PCR, and TCRdb kept only the in-frame ones, dropping some. The data hold 150,000 to 200,000 clones, with 68% observed a single time. Material: PBMCs. The source of these receptors is a man aged 50 or older in good health and CMV-seronegative. Each CDR3 is given with its conserved first and last residue. D genes are given only for firm matches. Size is stated for part of the rows, as once, few or many counts, or as a class when the clone is expanded.

clone size,D gene,CDR3 length,J gene,V gene,CDR3 protein,CDR3 DNA
.,.,14,TRBJ2-7,TRBV2,CASSEAGPTYEQYF,TGTGCCAGCAGTGAAGCGGGGCCAACCTACGAGCAGTACTTC
.,TRBD1,15,TRBJ2-2,TRBV5-1,CASSRDRLNTGELFF,TGCGCCAGCAGCCGGGACAGATTGAACACCGGGGAGCTGTTTTTT
.,.,15,TRBJ1-5,TRBV11-2,CASSLSAGADQPQHF,TGTGCCAGCAGCTTATCAGCAGGGGCGGATCAGCCCCAGCATTTT
.,TRBD2,13,TRBJ2-7,TRBV19,CAASRYRGDEQYF,TGTGCCGCATCACGGTACCGGGGGGACGAGCAGTACTTC
.,.,15,TRBJ2-5,TRBV5-1,CASSLGRGPQETQYF,TGCGCCAGCAGCTTGGGCAGGGGACCACAAGAGACCCAGTACTTC
.,TRBD2,15,TRBJ2-7,TRBV5-5,CASRVAGDPSYEQYF,TGTGCCAGCAGAGTAGCGGGGGACCCCTCCTACGAGCAGTACTTC
.,TRBD1,14,TRBJ2-7,TRBV7-2,CASSLDRGGYEQYF,TGTGCCAGCAGCCTGGACAGGGGGGGCTACGAGCAGTACTTC
.,TRBD1,14,TRBJ1-6,TRBV27,CASSPIQGHSPLHF,TGTGCCAGCAGTCCGATACAGGGGCATTCACCCCTCCACTTT
.,TRBD2,15,TRBJ2-7,TRBV9,CASSGGGNPSYEQYF,TGTGCCAGCAGTGGGGGAGGGAACCCCTCCTACGAGCAGTACTTC
.,.,14,TRBJ1-5,TRBV7-7,CASSPGTKNQPQHF,TGTGCTAGCAGCCCAGGGACAAAGAATCAGCCCCAGCATTTT
few,TRBD1,14,TRBJ1-2,TRBV2,CASRPDRGPYGYTF,TGTGCCAGCAGGCCGGACAGGGGGCCCTATGGCTACACCTTC
.,TRBD1,15,TRBJ1-1,TRBV6-6,CASSSSRQGYTEAFF,TGTGCCAGCAGTTCCTCGCGACAGGGGTACACTGAAGCTTTCTTT
.,.,14,TRBJ2-1,TRBV5-4,CASSPLSSYNEQFF,TGTGCCAGCAGCCCATTGAGCTCCTACAATGAGCAGTTCTTC
.,.,13,TRBJ1-2,TRBV7-2,CASSLNPGRGYTF,TGTGCCAGCAGCTTAAACCCAGGGCGCGGCTACACCTTC
.,.,15,TRBJ2-7,TRBV1,CTSTPGGPSSYEQYF,TGCACCAGCACCCCCGGGGGACCAAGCTCCTACGAGCAGTACTTC
.,TRBD1,16,TRBJ1-6,TRBV6-5,CASSYEDRASNSPLHF,TGTGCCAGCAGTTACGAAGACAGGGCTAGTAATTCACCCCTCCACTTT
.,.,14,TRBJ1-1,TRBV6-5,CASSYRPGAPEAFF,TGTGCCAGCAGTTACCGCCCAGGGGCACCTGAAGCTTTCTTT
.,.,14,TRBJ1-4,TRBV6-1,CASTGGDFNEKLFF,TGTGCCAGCACGGGAGGTGACTTTAATGAAAAACTGTTTTTT
once,.,16,TRBJ1-2,TRBV5-1,CASSLVGGDTNYGYTF,TGCGCCAGCAGCTTGGTAGGGGGAGACACTAACTATGGCTACACCTTC
.,TRBD1,16,TRBJ2-3,TRBV5-1,CASSWTGVASTDTQYF,TGCGCCAGCAGCTGGACAGGGGTGGCAAGCACAGATACGCAGTATTTT
once,TRBD1,14,TRBJ2-3,TRBV5-5,CASSPRQGTDTQYF,TGTGCCAGCAGCCCCCGACAGGGAACAGATACGCAGTATTTT
.,.,14,TRBJ2-7,TRBV11-2,CASSLDNRPYEQYF,TGTGCCAGCAGCTTAGATAACAGGCCCTACGAGCAGTACTTC
.,TRBD1,15,TRBJ2-7,TRBV5-1,CASSFGQVPSYEQYF,TGCGCCAGCAGCTTTGGACAGGTGCCCTCCTACGAGCAGTACTTC
few,TRBD2,15,TRBJ2-7,TRBV7-2,CASSFSGTSGNEQYF,TGTGCCAGCAGCTTTTCCGGGACTAGCGGGAACGAGCAGTACTTC
.,TRBD1,15,TRBJ1-4,TRBV5-1,CASSLQGAPNEKLFF,TGCGCCAGCAGCCTACAGGGGGCGCCTAATGAAAAACTGTTTTTT
.,.,14,TRBJ2-7,TRBV11-3,CASSLGAPTDEQYF,TGTGCCAGCAGCTTAGGTGCTCCCACGGACGAGCAGTACTTC
.,TRBD1,12,TRBJ1-2,TRBV29-1,CSGDRVGYGYTF,TGCAGCGGTGACAGGGTGGGGTATGGCTACACCTTC
once,TRBD2,18,TRBJ2-3,TRBV4-1,CASSQRRGSGGSTDTQYF,TGCGCCAGCAGCCAAAGGAGGGGTAGCGGGGGTTCCACAGATACGCAGTATTTT
once,.,15,TRBJ1-3,TRBV5-7,CASSFRLPSGNTIYF,TGTGCCAGCAGCTTTAGACTCCCCTCTGGAAACACCATATATTTT
.,.,15,TRBJ2-7,TRBV7-9,CASSLSDVLSYEQYF,TGTGCCAGCAGCCTAAGCGACGTCCTGTCCTACGAGCAGTACTTC
.,TRBD1,18,TRBJ1-3,TRBV5-6,CASSLVGTGGSKGNTIYF,TGTGCCAGCAGCTTGGTCGGGACAGGGGGATCCAAGGGAAACACCATATATTTT
.,TRBD1,14,TRBJ2-7,TRBV11-2,CASSLVQGAHPQYF,TGTGCCAGCAGCTTAGTCCAGGGGGCGCACCCGCAGTACTTC
.,.,15,TRBJ1-6,TRBV7-2,CASSLGLQINSPLHF,TGTGCCAGCAGCTTAGGGCTTCAGATAAATTCACCCCTCCACTTT
.,.,15,TRBJ1-1,TRBV5-1,CASSLVLGASTEAFF,TGCGCCAGCAGCTTGGTTCTGGGGGCCAGCACTGAAGCTTTCTTT
.,.,13,TRBJ2-7,TRBV13,CASLDRRMYEQYF,TGTGCCAGCCTTGACAGGAGAATGTACGAGCAGTACTTC